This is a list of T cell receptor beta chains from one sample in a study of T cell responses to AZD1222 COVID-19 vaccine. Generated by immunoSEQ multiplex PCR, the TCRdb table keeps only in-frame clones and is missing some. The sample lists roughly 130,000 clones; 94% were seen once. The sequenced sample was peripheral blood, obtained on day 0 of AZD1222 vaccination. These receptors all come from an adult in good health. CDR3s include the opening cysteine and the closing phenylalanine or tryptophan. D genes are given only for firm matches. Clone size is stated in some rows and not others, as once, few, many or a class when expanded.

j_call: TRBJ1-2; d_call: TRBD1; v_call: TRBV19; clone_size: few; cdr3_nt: TGTGCCAGTAGGGACAGGGGAGCGGTAGGTGACTATGGCTACACCTTC; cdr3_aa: CASRDRGAVGDYGYTF
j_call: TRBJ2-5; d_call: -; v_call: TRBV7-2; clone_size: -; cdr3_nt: TGTGCCAGCACCGTAGACAGGCAGAGGGAGACCCAGTACTTC; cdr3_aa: CASTVDRQRETQYF
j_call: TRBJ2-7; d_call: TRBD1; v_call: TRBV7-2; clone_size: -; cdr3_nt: TGTGCCAGCAGCCGGACAGGGATCGAGCAGTACTTC; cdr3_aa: CASSRTGIEQYF
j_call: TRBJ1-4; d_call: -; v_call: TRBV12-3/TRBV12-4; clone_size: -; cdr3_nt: TGTGCCAGCAGCACAGGGAGGCATGAAAAACTGTTTTTT; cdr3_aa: CASSTGRHEKLFF
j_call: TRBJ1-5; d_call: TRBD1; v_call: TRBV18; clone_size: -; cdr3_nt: TGTGCCAGCTCACCAAACAGGGGGGCCTATAGCAATCAGCCCCAGCATTTT; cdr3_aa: CASSPNRGAYSNQPQHF
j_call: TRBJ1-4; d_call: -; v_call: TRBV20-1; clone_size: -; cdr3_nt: TGCAGTGCTTGTGAACGGCTTAATGAAAAACTGTTTTTT; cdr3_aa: CSACERLNEKLFF
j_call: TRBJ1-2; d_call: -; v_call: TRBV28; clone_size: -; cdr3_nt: TGTGCCAGCATATTGGCCGGGTCTAACTATGGCTACACCTTC; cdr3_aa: CASILAGSNYGYTF
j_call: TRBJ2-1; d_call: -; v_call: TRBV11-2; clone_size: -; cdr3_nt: TGTGCCAGCAGCTCAAGGGAGGTCTCTCTCCCGGGGAATGAGCAGTTCTTC; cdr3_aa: CASSSREVSLPGNEQFF
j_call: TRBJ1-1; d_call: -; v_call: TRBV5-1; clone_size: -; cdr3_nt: TGCGCCAGCAGCTTGGCCGTGGCTGGGATGACAGGCCGGAACACTGAAGCTTTCTTT; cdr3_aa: CASSLAVAGMTGRNTEAFF
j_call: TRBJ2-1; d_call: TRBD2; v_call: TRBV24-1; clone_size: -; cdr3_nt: TGTGCCACCAGTGAGCCAGCGGGAGGCGGAGATGAGCAGTTCTTC; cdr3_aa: CATSEPAGGGDEQFF
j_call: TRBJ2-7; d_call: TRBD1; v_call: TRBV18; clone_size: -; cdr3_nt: TGTGCCAGCTCACCACGAGGGGGACAGGTATACTACGAGCAGTACTTC; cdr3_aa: CASSPRGGQVYYEQYF
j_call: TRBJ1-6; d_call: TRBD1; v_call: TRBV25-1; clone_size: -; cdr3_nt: TGTGCCAGCAGAGGGGGCGTAGCCTATAATTCACCCCTCCACTTT; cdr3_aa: CASRGGVAYNSPLHF
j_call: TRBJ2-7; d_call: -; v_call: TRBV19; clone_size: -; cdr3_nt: TGTGCCAGTAGTGTCGGACGAGGAGGCTACGAGCAGTACTTC; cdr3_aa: CASSVGRGGYEQYF
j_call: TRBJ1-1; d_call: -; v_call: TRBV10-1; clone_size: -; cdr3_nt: TGCGCCAGCAGTGAGTCGAGGGTCGGGAACACTGAAGCTTTCTTT; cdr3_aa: CASSESRVGNTEAFF
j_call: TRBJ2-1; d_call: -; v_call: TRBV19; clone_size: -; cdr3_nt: TGTGCCAGTAGTATAGCGACAGTGCGGGATGAGCAGTTCTTC; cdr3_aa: CASSIATVRDEQFF
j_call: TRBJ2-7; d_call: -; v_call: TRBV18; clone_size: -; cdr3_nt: TGTGCCAGCTCACCCGCAGGGGACTACGAGCAGTACTTC; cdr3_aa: CASSPAGDYEQYF
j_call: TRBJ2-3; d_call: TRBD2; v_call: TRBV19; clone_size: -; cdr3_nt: TGTGCCAGTAGTATTGGTGCGGGAGAGACAGATACGCAGTATTTT; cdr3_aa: CASSIGAGETDTQYF
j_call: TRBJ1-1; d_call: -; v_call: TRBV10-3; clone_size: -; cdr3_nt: TGTGCCATCAGTGAGTCGTCAGGGGTGGCTTTCTTT; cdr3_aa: CAISESSGVAFF
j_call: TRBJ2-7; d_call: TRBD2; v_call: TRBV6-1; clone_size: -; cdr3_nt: TGTGCCAGCAGTGAATCCACGGGACTAGCGGGTAGGTCCTACGAGCAGTACTTC; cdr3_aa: CASSESTGLAGRSYEQYF
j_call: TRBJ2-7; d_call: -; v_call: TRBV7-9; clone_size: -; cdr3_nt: TGTGCCAGCAGCCCGACAGGATCGAGCTCCTACGAGCAGTACTTC; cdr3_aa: CASSPTGSSSYEQYF
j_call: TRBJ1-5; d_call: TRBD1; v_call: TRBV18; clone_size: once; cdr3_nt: TGTGCCAGCTCACCTACAGGGGATCAGCCCCAGCATTTT; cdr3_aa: CASSPTGDQPQHF
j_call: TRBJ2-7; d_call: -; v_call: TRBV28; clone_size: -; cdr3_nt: TGTGCCAGCAGTTTACACCATTCCTACGAGCAGTACTTC; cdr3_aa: CASSLHHSYEQYF
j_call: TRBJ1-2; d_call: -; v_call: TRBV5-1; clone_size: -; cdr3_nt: TGCGCCAGCAGCCCACGGAGGGGGGACTATGGCTACACCTTC; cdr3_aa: CASSPRRGDYGYTF